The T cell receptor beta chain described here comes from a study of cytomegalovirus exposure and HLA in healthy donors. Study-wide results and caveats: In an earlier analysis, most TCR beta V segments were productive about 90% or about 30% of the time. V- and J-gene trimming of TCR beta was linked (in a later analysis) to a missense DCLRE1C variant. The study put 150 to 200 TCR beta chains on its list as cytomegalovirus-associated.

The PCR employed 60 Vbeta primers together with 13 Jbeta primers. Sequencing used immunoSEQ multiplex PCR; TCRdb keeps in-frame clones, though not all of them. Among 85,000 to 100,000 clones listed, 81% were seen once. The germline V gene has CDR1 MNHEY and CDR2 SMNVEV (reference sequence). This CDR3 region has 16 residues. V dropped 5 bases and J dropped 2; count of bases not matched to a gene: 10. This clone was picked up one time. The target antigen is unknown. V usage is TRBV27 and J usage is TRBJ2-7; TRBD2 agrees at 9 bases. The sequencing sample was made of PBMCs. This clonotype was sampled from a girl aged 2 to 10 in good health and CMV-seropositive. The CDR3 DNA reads TGTGCCAGCAGTCCCTTAGCGGGAGAGGGGCCCTACGAGCAGTACTTC. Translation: CASSPLAGEGPYEQYF.